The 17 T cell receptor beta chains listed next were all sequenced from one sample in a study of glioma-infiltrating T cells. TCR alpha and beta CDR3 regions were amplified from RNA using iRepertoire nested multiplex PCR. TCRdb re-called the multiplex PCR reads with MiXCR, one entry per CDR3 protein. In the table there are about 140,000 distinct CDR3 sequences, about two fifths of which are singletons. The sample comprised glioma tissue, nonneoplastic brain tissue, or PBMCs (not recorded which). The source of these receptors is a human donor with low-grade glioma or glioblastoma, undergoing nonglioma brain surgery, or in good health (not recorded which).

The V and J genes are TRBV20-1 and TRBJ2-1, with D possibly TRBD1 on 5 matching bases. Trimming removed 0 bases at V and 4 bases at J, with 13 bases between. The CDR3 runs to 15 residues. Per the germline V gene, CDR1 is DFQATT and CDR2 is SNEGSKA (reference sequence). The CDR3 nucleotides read TGCAGTGCTAGAGATCCTAGACAGCGATACAATGAGCAGTTCTTC. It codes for CSARDPRQRYNEQFF.

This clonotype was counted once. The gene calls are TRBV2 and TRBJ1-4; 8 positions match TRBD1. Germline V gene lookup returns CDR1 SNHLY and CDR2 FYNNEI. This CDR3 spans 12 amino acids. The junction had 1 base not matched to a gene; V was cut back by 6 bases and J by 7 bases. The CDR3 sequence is CASRGTGEKLFF. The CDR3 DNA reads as TGTGCCAGCAGGGGGACAGGTGAAAAACTGTTTTTT.

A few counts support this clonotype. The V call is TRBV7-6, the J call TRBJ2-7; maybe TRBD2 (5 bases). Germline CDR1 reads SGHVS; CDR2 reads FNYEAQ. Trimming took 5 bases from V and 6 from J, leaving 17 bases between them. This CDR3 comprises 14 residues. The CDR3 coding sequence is TGTGCCAGCAGCCCCAAGACGGGGTTCGGCGAGCAGTACTTC. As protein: CASSPKTGFGEQYF.

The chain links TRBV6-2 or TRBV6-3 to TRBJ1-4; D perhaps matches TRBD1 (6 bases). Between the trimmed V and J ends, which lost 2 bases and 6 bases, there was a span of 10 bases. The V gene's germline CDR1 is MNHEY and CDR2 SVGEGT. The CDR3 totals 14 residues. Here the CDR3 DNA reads TGTGCCAGCAGTTACAGGGGGTCTGATGAAAAACTGTTTTTT. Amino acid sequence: CASSYRGSDEKLFF.

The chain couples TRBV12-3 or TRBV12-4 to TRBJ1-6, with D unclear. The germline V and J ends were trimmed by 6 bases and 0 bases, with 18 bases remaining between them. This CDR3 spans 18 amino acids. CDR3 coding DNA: TGTGCCAGCAGCCTTTACAGTGACACGAGCTCCTATAATTCACCCCTCCACTTT. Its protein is CASSLYSDTSSYNSPLHF.

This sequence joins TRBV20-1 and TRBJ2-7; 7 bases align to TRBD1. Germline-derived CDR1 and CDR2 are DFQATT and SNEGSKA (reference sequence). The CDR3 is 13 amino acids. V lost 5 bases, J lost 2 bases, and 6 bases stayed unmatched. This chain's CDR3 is CSAGDSLAYEQYF. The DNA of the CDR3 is TGCAGTGCTGGGGACAGCTTAGCCTACGAGCAGTACTTC.

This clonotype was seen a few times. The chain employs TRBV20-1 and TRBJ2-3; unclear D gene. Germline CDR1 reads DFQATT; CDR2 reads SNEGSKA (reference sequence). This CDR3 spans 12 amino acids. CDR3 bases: TGCAGCGCAAGCTCTAGCACAGATACGCAGTATTTT. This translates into CSASSSTDTQYF.

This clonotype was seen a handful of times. The CDR3 DNA follows: TGCAGTCCGGGGGGTGGCATGAACACTGAAGCTTTCTTT. This codes for CSPGGGMNTEAFF. The chain combines TRBV20-1 with TRBJ1-1, with D possibly TRBD1 on 5 matching bases. This CDR3 has 13 amino acids. Germline values: CDR1 DFQATT, CDR2 SNEGSKA (reference sequence). Deletions cut 8 bases from V and 0 bases from J, with 13 bases between.

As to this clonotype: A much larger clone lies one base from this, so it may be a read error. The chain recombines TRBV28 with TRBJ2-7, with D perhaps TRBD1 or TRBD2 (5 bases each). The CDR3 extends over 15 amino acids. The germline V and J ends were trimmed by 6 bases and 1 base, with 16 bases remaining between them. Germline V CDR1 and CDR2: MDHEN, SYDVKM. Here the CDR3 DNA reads TGTGCCAGCAGGTCTATCGGGACGGCTTCCTACGAGCAGTACTTC. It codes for CASRSIGTASYEQYF.

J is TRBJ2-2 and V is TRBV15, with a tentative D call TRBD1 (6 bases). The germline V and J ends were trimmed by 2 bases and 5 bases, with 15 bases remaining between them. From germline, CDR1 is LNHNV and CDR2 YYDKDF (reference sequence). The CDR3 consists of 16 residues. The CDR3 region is CATSRPSGETTGELFF. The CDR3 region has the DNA TGTGCCACCAGCAGACCTTCAGGGGAAACGACCGGGGAGCTGTTTTTT.

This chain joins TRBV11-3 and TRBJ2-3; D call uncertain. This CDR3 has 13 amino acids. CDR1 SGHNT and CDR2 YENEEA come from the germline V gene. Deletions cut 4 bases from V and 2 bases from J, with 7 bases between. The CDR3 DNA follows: TGTGCCAGCAGCTCACAACCCACAGATACGCAGTATTTT. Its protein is CASSSQPTDTQYF. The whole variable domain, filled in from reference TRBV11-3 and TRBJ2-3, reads EAGVVQSPRYKIIEKKQPVAFWCNPISGHNTLYWYLQNLGQGPELLIRYENEEAVDDSQLPKDRFSAERLKGVDSTLKIQPAELGDSAVYLCASSSQPTDTQYFGPGTRLTVL.

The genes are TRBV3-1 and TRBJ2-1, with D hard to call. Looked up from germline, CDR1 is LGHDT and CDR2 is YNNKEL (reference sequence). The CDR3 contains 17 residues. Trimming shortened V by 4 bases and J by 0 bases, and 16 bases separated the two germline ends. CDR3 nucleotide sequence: TGTGCCAGCAGCCCCCGCGCCTTTAGGAGCTCCTACAATGAGCAGTTCTTC. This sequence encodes CASSPRAFRSSYNEQFF.

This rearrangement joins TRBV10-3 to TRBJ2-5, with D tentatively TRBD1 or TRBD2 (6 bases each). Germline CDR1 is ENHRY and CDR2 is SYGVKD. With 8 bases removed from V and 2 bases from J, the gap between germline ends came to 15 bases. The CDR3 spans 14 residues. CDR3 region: CAISGGPGQETQYF. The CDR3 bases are TGTGCCATCTCCGGGGGCCCAGGTCAAGAGACCCAGTACTTC.

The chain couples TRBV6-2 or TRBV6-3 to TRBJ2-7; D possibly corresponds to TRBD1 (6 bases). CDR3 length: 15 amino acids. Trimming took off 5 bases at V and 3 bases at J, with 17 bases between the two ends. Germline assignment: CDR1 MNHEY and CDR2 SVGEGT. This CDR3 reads CASSPRDTACYEQYF. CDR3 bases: TGTGCCAGCAGTCCCCGGGACACCGCCTGCTACGAGCAGTACTTC.

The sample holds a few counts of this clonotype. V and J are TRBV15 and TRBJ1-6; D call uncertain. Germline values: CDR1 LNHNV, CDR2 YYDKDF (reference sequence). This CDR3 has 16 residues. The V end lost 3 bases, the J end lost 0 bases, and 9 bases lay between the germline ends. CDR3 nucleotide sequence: TGTGCCACCAGCAGGGGTTCAAGCTCCTATAATTCACCCCTCCACTTT. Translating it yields CATSRGSSSYNSPLHF.

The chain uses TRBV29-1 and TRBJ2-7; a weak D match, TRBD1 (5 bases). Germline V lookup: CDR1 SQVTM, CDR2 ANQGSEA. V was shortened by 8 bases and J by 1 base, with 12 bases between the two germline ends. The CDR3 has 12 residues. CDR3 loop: CSTTDSSYEQYF. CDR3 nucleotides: TGCAGCACTACAGACAGTTCCTACGAGCAGTACTTC.

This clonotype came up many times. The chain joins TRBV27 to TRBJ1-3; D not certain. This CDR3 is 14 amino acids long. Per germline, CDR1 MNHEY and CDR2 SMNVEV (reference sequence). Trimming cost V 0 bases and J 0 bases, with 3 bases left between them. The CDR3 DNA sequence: TGTGCCAGCAGTTTATCCTACTCTGGAAACACCATATATTTT. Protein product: CASSLSYSGNTIYF.